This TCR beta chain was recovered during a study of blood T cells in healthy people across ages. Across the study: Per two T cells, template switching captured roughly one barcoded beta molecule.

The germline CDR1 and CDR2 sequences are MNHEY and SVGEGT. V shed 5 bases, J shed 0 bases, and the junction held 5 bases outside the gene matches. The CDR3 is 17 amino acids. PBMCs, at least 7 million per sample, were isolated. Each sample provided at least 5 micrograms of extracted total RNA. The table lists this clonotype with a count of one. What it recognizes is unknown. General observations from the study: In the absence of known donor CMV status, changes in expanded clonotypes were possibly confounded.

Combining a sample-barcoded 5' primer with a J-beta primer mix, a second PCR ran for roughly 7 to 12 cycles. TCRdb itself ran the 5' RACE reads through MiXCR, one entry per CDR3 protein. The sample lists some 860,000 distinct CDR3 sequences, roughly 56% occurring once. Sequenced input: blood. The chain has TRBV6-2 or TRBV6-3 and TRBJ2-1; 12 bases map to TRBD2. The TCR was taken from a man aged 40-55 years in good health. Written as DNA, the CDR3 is TGTGCCAGCAGTCACGCGACTAGCGGGAGCTCCTACAATGAGCAGTTCTTC. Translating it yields CASSHATSGSSYNEQFF.